This T cell receptor (beta chain) was identified in a study of a mutant IDH1 vaccine in newly diagnosed glioma. Background on the study: Treated patients had a mean age of 40.4 years and a 62.5% male, approximately 38% female split. Overall study findings and caveats: Under 95% of patients showed vaccine-induced immune responses across multiple MHC alleles.

V lost 7 bases, J lost 4 bases, and 11 bases stayed unmatched. The CDR3 loop spans 15 amino acids. CDR1 is MNHNY, CDR2 SVGAGI, per germline (reference sequence). The method was immunoSEQ multiplex PCR; TCRdb's version includes in-frame clones alone and lacks a portion of them. The table shows about 84,000 clones, with approximately 75% occurring only once. Comments on this clone: Antigen: not known.

The time point is: week 47, end of study. Doses comprised 300 ug of mutant IDH1 20-mer peptide each, plus topical imiquimod. This receptor was taken from a man aged 35-49 years with glioma. Source: PBMCs, taken from a glioma patient whose treatment included an IDH1 peptide vaccine. The rearrangement uses TRBV6-6 and TRBJ2-7, with 9 bases identical to TRBD1. Written as DNA, the CDR3 is TGTGCCAGCACTAAAGGGGGACAGGGTAGGTACGAGCAGTACTTC. It specifies CASTKGGQGRYEQYF.